A single sample is the source of the 7 T cell receptor beta chains below, sequenced in a study of T cell repertoires in cytomegalovirus infection. These receptors have no known antigen. TCRdb processed the reads anew with MiXCR; each CDR3 protein has one entry. This table holds just under 500,000 distinct CDR3 sequences, 33% found once. The specimen comprised cultured PBMCs, sampled from culture after CMV antigen stimulation. The receptors derive from a human donor in good health (CMV status not recorded). Some clones in this sample may be carry-over from other donors' samples.

This clonotype was detected only a few times. CDR3 sequence reads: CASSYTTSGRPDTQYF. In DNA, the CDR3 is TGTGCCAGCAGTTACACAACTAGCGGGAGGCCAGATACGCAGTATTTT. J is TRBJ2-3 and V is TRBV6-5, with 12 bases fitting TRBD2. The ends lost 2 bases at V and 4 bases at J; junction bases unmatched: 4. Germline assignment: CDR1 MNHEY and CDR2 SVGAGI. The CDR3 loop spans 16 amino acids.

The chain recombines TRBV7-2 with TRBJ2-7, with 7 bases that match TRBD1. The V gene end was trimmed by 5 bases and the J gene end by 1 base; junction bases not matched to a gene: 8. The CDR3 length is 15 residues. Germline assignment: CDR1 SGHTA and CDR2 FQGNSA. CDR3 in amino acids: CASSQGTGASYEQYF. The CDR3 nucleotides are TGTGCCAGCAGCCAAGGAACAGGGGCGTCCTACGAGCAGTACTTC.

V gene TRBV7-8 combines with J gene TRBJ1-2; TRBD1 aligns across 7 bases. This CDR3 region has 15 residues. Germline V gene lookup returns CDR1 SGHVS and CDR2 FQNEAQ. J gave up 5 bases and V 5 bases, and 11 bases lay outside the gene matches. The CDR3 loop reads CASSPRTGERYGYTF. The CDR3 DNA follows: TGTGCCAGCAGCCCGCGGACAGGTGAACGTTATGGCTACACCTTC.

The genes are TRBV6-2 or TRBV6-3 and TRBJ1-1; D might be TRBD1 (6 bases). CDR3 length equals 14 residues. The V end lost 2 bases, the J end lost 1 base, and 8 bases lay between the germline ends. CDR1 is MNHEY and CDR2 is SVGEGT in the germline V gene. The CDR3 DNA reads TGTGCCAGCAGTTACACGGGACAGAACACTGAAGCTTTCTTT. This translates into CASSYTGQNTEAFF.

V is TRBV6-6 and J is TRBJ2-1; TRBD2 matches 8 bases. This CDR3 has 14 residues. The germline V gene encodes CDR1 MNHNY and CDR2 SVGAGI (reference sequence). J was trimmed by 10 bases and V by 2 bases; bases with no gene match: 7. CDR3 bases: TGTGCCAGCAGTTACCATAGCGGGGCCGGCGAGCAGTTCTTC. Its protein product is CASSYHSGAGEQFF.

This clonotype was counted a few times. The gene calls are TRBV18 and TRBJ2-7; the match to TRBD2 covers 7 bases. Trimming cost V 4 bases and J 3 bases; bases outside gene matches: 0. CDR1 is KGHSH and CDR2 is LQKENI in the germline V gene. This CDR3 has 12 amino acids. CDR3 in DNA: TGTGCCAGCTCACGGGACTACTACGAGCAGTACTTC. It encodes CASSRDYYEQYF.

This clonotype was seen repeatedly, ten times or more. The chain is built from TRBV7-2 and TRBJ2-3; a possible D gene is TRBD1 (6 bases). Germline values: CDR1 SGHTA, CDR2 FQGNSA. V was shortened by 3 bases and J by 1 base, with 8 bases between the two germline ends. This CDR3 has 14 amino acids. DNA for the CDR3: TGTGCCAGCAGCTTGGACAGACGCACAGATACGCAGTATTTT. Its translation: CASSLDRRTDTQYF. Based on the CDR3 plus reference TRBV7-2 and TRBJ2-3, the full variable domain is GAGVSQSPSNKVTEKGKDVELRCDPISGHTALYWYRQSLGQGLEFLIYFQGNSAPDKSGLPSDRFSAERTGGSVSTLTIQRTQQEDSAVYLCASSLDRRTDTQYFGPGTRLTVL.